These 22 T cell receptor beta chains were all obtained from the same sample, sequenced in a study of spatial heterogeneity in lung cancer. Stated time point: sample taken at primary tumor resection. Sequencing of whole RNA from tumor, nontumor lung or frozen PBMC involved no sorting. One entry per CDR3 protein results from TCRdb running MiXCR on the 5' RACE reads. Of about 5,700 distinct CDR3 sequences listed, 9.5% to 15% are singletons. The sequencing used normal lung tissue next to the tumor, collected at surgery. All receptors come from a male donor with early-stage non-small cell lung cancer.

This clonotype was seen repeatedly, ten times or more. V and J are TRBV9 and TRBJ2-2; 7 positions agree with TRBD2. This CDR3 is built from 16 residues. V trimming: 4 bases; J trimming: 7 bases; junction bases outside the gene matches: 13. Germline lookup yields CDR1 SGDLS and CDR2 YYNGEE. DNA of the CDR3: TGTGCCAGCAGCTCCTGGACTAGTGGAATCGACGGGGAGCTGTTTTTT. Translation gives CASSSWTSGIDGELFF. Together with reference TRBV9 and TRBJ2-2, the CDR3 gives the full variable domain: DSGVTQTPKHLITATGQRVTLRCSPRSGDLSVYWYQQSLDQGLQFLIQYYNGEERAKGNILERFSAQQFPDLHSELNLSSLELGDSALYFCASSSWTSGIDGELFFGEGSRLTVL.

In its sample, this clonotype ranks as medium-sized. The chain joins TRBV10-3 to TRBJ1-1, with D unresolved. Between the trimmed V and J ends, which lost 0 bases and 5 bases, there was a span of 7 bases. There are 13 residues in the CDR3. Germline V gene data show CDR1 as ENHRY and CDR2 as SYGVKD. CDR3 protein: CAISESTLTEAFF. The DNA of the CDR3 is TGTGCCATCAGTGAGTCGACGTTGACTGAAGCTTTCTTT.

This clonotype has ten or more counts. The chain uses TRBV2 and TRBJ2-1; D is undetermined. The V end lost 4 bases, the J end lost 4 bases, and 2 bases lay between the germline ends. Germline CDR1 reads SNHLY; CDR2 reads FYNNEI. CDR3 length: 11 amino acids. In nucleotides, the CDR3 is TGTGCCAGCAGTGGGTACAATGAGCAGTTCTTC. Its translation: CASSGYNEQFF.

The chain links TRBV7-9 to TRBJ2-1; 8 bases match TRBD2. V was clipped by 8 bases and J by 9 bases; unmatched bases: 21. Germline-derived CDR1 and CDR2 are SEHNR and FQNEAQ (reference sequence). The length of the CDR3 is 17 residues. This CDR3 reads CASGSSPGLGIAFEQFF. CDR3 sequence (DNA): TGTGCCAGCGGATCCTCTCCGGGACTAGGGATTGCGTTTGAGCAGTTCTTC.

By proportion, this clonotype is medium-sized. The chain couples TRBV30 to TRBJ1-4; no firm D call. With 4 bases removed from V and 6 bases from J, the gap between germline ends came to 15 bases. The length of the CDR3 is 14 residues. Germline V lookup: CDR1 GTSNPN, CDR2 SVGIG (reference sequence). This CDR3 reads CAWNGDMGDEKLFF. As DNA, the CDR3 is TGTGCCTGGAACGGCGACATGGGCGATGAAAAACTGTTTTTT.

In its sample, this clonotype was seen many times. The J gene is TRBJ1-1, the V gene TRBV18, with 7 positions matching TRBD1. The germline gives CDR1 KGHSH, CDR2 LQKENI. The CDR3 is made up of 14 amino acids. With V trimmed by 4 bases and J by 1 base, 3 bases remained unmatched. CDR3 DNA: TGTGCCAGCTCACTGGGACAGACGAACACTGAAGCTTTCTTT. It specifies CASSLGQTNTEAFF. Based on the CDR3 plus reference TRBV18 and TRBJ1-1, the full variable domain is NAGVMQNPRHLVRRRGQEARLRCSPMKGHSHVYWYRQLPEEGLKFMVYLQKENIIDESGMPKERFSAEFPKEGPSILRIQQVVRGDSAAYFCASSLGQTNTEAFFGQGTRLTVV.

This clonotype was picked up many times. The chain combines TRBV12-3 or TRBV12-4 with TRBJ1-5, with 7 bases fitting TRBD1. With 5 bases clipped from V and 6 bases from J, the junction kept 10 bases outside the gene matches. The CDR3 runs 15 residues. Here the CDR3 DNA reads TGTGCCAGCAGTCTAACAGGGGACGGAGGTCAGCCCCAGCATTTT. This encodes CASSLTGDGGQPQHF.

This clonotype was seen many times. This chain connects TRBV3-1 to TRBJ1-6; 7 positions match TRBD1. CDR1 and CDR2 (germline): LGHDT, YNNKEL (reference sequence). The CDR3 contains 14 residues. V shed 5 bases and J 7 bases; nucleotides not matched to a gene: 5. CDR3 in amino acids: CASSGGQTNSPLHF. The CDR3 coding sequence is TGTGCCAGCAGCGGGGGACAGACGAATTCACCCCTCCACTTT.

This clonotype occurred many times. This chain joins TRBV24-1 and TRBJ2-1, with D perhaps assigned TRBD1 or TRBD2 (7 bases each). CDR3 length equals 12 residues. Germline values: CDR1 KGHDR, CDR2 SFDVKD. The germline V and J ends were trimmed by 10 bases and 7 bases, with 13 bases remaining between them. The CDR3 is CATGRGGNEQFF. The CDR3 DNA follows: TGTGCCACGGGCAGGGGGGGTAATGAGCAGTTCTTC.

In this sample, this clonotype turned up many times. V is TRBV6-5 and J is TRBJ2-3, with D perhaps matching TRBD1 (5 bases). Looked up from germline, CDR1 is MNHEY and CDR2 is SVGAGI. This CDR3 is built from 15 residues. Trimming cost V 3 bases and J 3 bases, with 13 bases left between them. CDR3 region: CASSYLAGSTDTQYF. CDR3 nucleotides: TGTGCCAGCAGTTATCTCGCAGGGTCGACAGATACGCAGTATTTT.

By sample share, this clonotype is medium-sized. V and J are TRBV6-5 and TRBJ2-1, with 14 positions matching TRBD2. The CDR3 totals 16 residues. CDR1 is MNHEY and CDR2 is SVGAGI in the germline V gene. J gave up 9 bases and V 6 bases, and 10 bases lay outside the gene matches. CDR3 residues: CASSPRLAGGPGEQFF. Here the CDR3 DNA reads TGTGCCAGCAGCCCCAGACTAGCGGGAGGGCCTGGTGAGCAGTTCTTC.

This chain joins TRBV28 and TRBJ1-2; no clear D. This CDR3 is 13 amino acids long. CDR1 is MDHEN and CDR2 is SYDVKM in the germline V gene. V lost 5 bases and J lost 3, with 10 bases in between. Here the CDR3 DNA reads TGTGCCAGCAGTAAACGGGGATACTATGGCTACACCTTC. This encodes CASSKRGYYGYTF.

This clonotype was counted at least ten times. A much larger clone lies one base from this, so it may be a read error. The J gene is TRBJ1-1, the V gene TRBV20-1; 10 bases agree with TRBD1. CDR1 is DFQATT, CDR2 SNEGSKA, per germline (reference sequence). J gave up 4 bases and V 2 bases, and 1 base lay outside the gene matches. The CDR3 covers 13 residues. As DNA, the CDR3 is TGCAGTGCTAGACGGACAGGGGGCACTGAAGCTTTCTTT. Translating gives CSARRTGGTEAFF.

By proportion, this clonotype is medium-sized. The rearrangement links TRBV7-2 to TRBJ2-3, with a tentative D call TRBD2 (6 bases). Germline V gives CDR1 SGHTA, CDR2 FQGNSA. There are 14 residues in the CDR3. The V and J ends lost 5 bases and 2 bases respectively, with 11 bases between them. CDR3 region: CASSTGLTTDTQYF. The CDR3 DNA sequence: TGTGCCAGCAGCACGGGACTGACCACAGATACGCAGTATTTT.

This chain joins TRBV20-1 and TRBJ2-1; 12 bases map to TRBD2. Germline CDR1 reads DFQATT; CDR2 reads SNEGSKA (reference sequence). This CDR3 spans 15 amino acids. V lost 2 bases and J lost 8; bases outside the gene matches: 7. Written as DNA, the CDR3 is TGCAGTGCTAGACTTCTAGCGGGGGGGAGCGATGAGCAGTTCTTC. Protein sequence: CSARLLAGGSDEQFF.

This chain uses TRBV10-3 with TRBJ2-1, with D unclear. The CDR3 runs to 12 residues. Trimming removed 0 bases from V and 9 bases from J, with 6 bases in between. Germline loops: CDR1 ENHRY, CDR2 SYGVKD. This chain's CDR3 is CAISESVGEQFF. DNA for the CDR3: TGTGCCATCAGTGAGTCCGTGGGTGAGCAGTTCTTC.

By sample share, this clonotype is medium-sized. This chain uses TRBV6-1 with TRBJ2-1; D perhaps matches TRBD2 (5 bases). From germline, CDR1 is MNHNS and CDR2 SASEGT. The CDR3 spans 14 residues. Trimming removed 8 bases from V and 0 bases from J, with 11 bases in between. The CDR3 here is CASQDLSSYNEQFF. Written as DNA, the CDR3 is TGTGCCAGCCAGGACTTAAGCTCCTACAATGAGCAGTTCTTC.

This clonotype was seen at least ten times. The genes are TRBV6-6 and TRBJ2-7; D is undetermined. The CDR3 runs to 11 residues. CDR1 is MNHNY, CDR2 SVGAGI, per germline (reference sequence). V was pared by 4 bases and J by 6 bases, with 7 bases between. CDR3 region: CASSFGSEQYF. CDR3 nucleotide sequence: TGTGCCAGCAGTTTTGGGTCCGAGCAGTACTTC.

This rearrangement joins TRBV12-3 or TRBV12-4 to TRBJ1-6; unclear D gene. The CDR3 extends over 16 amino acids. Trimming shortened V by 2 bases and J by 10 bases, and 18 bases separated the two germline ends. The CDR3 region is CASSLSMGVGRSPLHF. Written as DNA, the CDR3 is TGTGCCAGCAGTTTATCGATGGGTGTCGGGCGATCACCCCTCCACTTT.

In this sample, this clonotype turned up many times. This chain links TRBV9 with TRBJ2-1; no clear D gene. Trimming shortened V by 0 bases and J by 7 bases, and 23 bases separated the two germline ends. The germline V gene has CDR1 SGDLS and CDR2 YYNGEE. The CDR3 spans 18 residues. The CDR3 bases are TGTGCCAGCAGCGTAGTGGGGATAGCTGCCCATGTGAGGAATGAGCAGTTCTTC. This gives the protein CASSVVGIAAHVRNEQFF.

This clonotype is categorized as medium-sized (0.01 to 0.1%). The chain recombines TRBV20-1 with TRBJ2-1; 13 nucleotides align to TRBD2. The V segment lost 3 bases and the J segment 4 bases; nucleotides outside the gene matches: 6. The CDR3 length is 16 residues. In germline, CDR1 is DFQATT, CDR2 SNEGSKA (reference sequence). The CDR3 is CSARAWTSGSYNEQFF. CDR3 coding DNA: TGCAGTGCTAGGGCCTGGACTAGCGGGAGTTACAATGAGCAGTTCTTC.

CDR3 loop: CATSSAGDGNQPQHF. In DNA form, the CDR3 reads TGTGCCACCAGCAGTGCAGGGGATGGCAATCAGCCCCAGCATTTT. The chain carries TRBV15 and TRBJ1-5, with a possible D match to TRBD1 (6 bases). The CDR3 is made up of 15 amino acids. Germline V gene data show CDR1 as LNHNV and CDR2 as YYDKDF (reference sequence). V was trimmed by 3 bases and J by 2 bases, leaving 11 bases between them.